The present T cell receptor beta chain was sequenced within a study of cytomegalovirus exposure and HLA in healthy donors. Study overall: Previous work identified roughly 120 million unique TCR beta sequences from around 180 million T cells.

This CDR3 has 15 residues. J lost 2 bases, V lost 3 bases, and 5 bases had no gene match. Looked up from germline, CDR1 is MDHEN and CDR2 is SYDVKM. Whole-study results and caveats: Common viral pathogens seemed, in a later analysis, to connect with several of the most significant clusters. By a later analysis, the bulk of CMV-associated TCR beta chains appeared HLA-restricted.

To note about this clone: As yet, its antigen is unknown.

13 Jbeta primers and 60 Vbeta primers were used for the PCR. Assay used: immunoSEQ multiplex PCR; TCRdb lists only in-frame clones, some missing. The sample includes approximately 71,000 clones. This receptor was identified in a female donor in good health and CMV-seropositive. This sequence joins TRBV28 and TRBJ1-2; 8 nucleotides align to TRBD1. The source material was PBMCs. In DNA, the CDR3 is TGTGCCAGCAGTTTGTTGGACAGGGAAAACTATGGCTACACCTTC. Protein: CASSLLDRENYGYTF.